Described below is a single T cell receptor (beta chain) sequence and its context. Its specificity is not known. With the 5' RACE reads reprocessed, TCRdb shows one record per CDR3 protein and no DNA. Its listing shows about 200,000 distinct CDR3 sequences. This sample was included in a study of monozygotic twins with inflammatory bowel disease. General study results and limits: For IBD, no single strong associated signal or clonotype was supported.

In germline, CDR1 is LGHDT, CDR2 YNNKEL (reference sequence). The CDR3 is 15 residues long. The specimen sequenced was blood. This clonotype originated in a human donor with ulcerative colitis or Crohn's disease, or a healthy co-twin of an affected twin (not recorded which). V gene TRBV3-1 combines with J gene TRBJ1-2; no DNA is available, so the TRBD1 call from TCRdb remains unchecked. The CDR3 loop is CASSRSFGGGYGYTF.